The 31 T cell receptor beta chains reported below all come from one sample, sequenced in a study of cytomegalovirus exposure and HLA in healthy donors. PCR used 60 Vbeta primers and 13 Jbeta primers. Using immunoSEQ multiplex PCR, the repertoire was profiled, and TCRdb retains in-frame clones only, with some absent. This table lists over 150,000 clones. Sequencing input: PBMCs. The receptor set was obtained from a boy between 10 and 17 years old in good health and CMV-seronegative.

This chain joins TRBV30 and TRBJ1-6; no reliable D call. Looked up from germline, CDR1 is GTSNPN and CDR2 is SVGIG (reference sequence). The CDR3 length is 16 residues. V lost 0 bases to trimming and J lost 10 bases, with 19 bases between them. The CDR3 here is CAWSVRWPGRVSPLHF. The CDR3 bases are TGTGCCTGGAGTGTAAGGTGGCCCGGTCGGGTCTCACCCCTCCACTTT.

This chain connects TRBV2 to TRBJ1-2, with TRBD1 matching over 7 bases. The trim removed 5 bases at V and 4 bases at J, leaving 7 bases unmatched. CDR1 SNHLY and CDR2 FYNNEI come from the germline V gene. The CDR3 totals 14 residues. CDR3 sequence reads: CASSRQGLSYGYTF. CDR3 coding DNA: TGTGCCAGCAGTCGACAGGGCCTTAGCTATGGCTACACCTTC.

The CDR3 loop is CASSQEGTGYLEGYTF. The CDR3 DNA sequence: TGCGCCAGCAGCCAAGAGGGGACAGGGTACCTAGAGGGCTACACCTTC. The rearrangement uses TRBV4-1 and TRBJ1-2; 9 bases are a match to TRBD1. V was clipped by 0 bases and J by 8 bases; unmatched bases: 10. The germline gives CDR1 MGHRA, CDR2 YSYEKL. The CDR3 loop spans 16 amino acids.

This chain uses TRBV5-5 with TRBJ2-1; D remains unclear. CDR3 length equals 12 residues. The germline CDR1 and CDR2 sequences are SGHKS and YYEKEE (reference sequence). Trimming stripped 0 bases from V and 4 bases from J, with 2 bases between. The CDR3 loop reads CASSLVYNEQFF. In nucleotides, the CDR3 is TGTGCCAGCAGCTTGGTATACAATGAGCAGTTCTTC. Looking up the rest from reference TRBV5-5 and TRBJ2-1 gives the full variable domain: DAGVTQSPTHLIKTRGQQVTLRCSPISGHKSVSWYQQVLGQGPQFIFQYYEKEERGRGNFPDRFSARQFPNYSSELNVNALLLGDSALYLCASSLVYNEQFFGPGTRLTVL.

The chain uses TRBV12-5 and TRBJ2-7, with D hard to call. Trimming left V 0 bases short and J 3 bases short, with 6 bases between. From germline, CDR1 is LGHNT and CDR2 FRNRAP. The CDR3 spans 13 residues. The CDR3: CASGLVGLYEQYF. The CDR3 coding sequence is TGTGCTAGTGGTTTGGTCGGTCTCTACGAGCAGTACTTC.

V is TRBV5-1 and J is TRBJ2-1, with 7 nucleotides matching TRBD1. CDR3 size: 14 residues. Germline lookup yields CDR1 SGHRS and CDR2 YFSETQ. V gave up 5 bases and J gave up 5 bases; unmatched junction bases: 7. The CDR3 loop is CASSAGTVNNEQFF. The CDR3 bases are TGCGCCAGCAGTGCCGGGACAGTAAACAATGAGCAGTTCTTC. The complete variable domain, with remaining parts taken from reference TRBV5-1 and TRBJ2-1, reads KAGVTQTPRYLIKTRGQQVTLSCSPISGHRSVSWYQQTPGQGLQFLFEYFSETQRNKGNFPGRFSGRQFSNSRSEMNVSTLELGDSALYLCASSAGTVNNEQFFGPGTRLTVL.

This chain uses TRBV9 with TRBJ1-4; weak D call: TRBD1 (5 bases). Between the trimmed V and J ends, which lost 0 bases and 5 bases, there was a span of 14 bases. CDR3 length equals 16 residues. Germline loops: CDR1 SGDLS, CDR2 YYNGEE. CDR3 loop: CASSVGRGKENEKLFF. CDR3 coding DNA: TGTGCCAGCAGCGTAGGGCGGGGGAAGGAAAATGAAAAACTGTTTTTT.

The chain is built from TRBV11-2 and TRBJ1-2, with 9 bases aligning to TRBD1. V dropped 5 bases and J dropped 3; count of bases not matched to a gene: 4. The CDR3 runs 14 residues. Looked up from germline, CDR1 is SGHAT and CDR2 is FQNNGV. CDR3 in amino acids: CASSKDRGDYGYTF. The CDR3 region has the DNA TGTGCCAGCAGCAAGGACAGGGGAGACTATGGCTACACCTTC.

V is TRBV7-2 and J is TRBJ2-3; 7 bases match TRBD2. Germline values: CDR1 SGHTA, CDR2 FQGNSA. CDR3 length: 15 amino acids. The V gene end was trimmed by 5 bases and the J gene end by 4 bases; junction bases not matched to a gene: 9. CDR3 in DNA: TGTGCCAGCAGCCCGACTAGCATCGGGGCAGATACGCAGTATTTT. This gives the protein CASSPTSIGADTQYF.

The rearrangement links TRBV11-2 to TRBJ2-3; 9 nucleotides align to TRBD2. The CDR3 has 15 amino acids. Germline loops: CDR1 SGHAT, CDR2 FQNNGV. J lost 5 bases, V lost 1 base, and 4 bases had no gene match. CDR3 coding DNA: TGTGCCAGCAGCTTAGGGTATAGCGGGGGAGATACGCAGTATTTT. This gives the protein CASSLGYSGGDTQYF.

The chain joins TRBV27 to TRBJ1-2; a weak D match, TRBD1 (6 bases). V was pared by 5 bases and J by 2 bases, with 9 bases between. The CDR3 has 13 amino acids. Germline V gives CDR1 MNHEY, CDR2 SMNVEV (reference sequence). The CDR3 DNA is TGTGCCAGCAGTAAAGGACAGAACTATGGCTACACCTTC. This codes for CASSKGQNYGYTF.

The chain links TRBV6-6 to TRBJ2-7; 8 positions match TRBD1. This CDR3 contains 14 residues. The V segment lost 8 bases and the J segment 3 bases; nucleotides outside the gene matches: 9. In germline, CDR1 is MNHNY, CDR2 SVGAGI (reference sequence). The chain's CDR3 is CASGIRDRGYEQYF. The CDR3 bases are TGTGCCAGCGGGATCCGAGACAGGGGCTACGAGCAGTACTTC.

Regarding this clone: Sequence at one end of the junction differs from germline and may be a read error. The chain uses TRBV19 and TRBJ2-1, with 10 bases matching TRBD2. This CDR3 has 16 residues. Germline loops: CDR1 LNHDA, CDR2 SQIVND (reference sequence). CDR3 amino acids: CASKKRGGPSDNEQFF. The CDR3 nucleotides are TGTGCCAGTAAAAAGCGGGGGGGCCCCTCCGACAATGAGCAGTTCTTC.

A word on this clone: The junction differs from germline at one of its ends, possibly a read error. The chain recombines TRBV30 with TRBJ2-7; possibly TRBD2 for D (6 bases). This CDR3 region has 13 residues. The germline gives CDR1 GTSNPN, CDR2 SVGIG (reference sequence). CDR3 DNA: TGTGCCCGGAGTGTTTATCGGGGGAGCGAGCAGTACTTC. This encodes CARSVYRGSEQYF.

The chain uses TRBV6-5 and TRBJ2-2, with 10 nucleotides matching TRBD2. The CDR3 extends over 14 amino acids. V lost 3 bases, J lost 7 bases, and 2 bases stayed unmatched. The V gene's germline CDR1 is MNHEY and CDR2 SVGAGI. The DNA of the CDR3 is TGTGCCAGCAGTTATCTAGCGGGGGTCGGGGAGCTGTTTTTT. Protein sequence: CASSYLAGVGELFF.

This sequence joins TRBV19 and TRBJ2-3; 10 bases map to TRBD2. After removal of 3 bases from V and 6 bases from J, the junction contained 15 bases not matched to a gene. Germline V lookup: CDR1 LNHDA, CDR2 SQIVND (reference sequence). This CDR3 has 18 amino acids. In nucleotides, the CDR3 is TGTGCCAGTAGTATGGGACTAGCGCGCAGGGGAGTCCAGGATACGCAGTATTTT. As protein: CASSMGLARRGVQDTQYF.

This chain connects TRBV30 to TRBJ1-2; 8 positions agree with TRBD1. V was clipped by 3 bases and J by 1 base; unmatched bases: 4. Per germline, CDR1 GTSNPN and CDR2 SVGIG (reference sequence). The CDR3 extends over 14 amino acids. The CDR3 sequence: CAWSPGGDNYGYTF. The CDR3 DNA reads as TGTGCCTGGAGCCCAGGGGGCGATAACTATGGCTACACCTTC.

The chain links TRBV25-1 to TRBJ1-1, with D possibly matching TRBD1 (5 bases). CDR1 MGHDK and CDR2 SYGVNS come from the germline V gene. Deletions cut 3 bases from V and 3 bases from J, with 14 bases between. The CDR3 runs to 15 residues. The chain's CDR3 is CASSDRQGIYTEAFF. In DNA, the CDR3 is TGTGCCAGCAGTGATCGTCAGGGAATCTACACTGAAGCTTTCTTT.

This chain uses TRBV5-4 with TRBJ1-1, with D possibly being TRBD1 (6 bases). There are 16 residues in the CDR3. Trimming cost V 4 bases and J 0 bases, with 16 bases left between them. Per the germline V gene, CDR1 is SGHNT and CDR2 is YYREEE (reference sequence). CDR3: CASSQYNTGLNTEAFF. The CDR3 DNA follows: TGTGCCAGCAGCCAATATAATACAGGGCTGAACACTGAAGCTTTCTTT.

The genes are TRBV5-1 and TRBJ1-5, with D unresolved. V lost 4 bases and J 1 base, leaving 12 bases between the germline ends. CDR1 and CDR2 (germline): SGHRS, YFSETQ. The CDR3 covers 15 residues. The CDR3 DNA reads TGCGCCAGCAGCCTACAAGGCGGGAGCAATCAGCCCCAGCATTTT. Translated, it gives CASSLQGGSNQPQHF.

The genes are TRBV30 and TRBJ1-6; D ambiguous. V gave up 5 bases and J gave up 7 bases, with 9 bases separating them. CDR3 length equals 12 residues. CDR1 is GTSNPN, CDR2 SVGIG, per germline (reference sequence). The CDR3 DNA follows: TGTGCCTGGGGTCTACAGAATTCACCCCTCCACTTT. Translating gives CAWGLQNSPLHF.

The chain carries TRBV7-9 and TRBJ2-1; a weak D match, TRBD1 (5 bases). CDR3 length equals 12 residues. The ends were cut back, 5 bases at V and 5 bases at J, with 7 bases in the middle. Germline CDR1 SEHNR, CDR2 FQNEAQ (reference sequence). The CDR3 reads CASSGRDNEQFF. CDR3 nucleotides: TGTGCCAGCAGCGGCAGGGACAATGAGCAGTTCTTC.

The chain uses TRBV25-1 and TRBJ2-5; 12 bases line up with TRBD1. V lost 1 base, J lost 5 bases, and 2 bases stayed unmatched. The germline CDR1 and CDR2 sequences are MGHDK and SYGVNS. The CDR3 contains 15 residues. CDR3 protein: CASSESGTGGETQYF. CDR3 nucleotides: TGTGCCAGCAGTGAATCCGGGACAGGGGGCGAGACCCAGTACTTC.

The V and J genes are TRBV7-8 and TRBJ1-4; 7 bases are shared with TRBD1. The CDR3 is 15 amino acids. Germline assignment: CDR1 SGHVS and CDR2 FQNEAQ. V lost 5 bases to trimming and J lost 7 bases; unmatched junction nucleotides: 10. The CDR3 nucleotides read TGTGCCAGCAGCCCCGACAGGGTTTCCAGTGAAAAACTGTTTTTT. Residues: CASSPDRVSSEKLFF.

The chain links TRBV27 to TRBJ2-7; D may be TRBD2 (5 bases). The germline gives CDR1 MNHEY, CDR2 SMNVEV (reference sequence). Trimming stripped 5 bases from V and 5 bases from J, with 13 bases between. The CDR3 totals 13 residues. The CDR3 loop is CASSALGGHEQYF. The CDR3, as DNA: TGTGCCAGCAGTGCCCTTGGAGGCCACGAGCAGTACTTC.

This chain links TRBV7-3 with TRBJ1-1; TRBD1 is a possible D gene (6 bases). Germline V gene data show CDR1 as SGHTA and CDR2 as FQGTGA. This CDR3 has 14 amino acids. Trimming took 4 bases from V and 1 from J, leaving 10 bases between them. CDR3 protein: CASSSQGPNTEAFF. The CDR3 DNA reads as TGTGCCAGCAGCTCCCAGGGGCCGAACACTGAAGCTTTCTTT.

CDR3 region: CASSLAPFGQGPEKLFF. In nucleotides, the CDR3 is TGCGCCAGCAGCTTGGCTCCTTTTGGACAAGGGCCAGAAAAACTGTTTTTT. The V and J genes are TRBV5-1 and TRBJ1-4; TRBD1 is a possible D gene (5 bases). With 0 bases removed from V and 8 bases from J, the gap between germline ends came to 20 bases. CDR1 is SGHRS and CDR2 is YFSETQ in the germline V gene. The CDR3 extends over 17 amino acids.

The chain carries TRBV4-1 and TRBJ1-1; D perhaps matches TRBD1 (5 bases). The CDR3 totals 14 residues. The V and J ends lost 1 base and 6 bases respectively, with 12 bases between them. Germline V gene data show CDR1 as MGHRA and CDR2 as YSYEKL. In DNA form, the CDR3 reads TGCGCCAGCAGCCAAGGCCAGGGAGGTCCTGAAGCTTTCTTT. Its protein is CASSQGQGGPEAFF.

CDR3 in amino acids: CASSSPGLAGGHEQYF. The CDR3 coding sequence is TGTGCCAGCAGCTCCCCCGGACTAGCGGGGGGGCACGAGCAGTACTTC. The V and J genes are TRBV7-2 and TRBJ2-7; 15 bases fit TRBD2. CDR1 and CDR2 (germline): SGHTA, FQGNSA. With 4 bases clipped from V and 5 bases from J, the junction kept 6 bases outside the gene matches. The CDR3 has 16 amino acids.

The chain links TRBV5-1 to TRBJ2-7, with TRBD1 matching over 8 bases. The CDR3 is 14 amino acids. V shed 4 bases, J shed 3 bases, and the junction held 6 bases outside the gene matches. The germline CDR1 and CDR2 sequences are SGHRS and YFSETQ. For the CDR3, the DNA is TGCGCCAGCAGCCCTCAGGGGGCTATCTACGAGCAGTACTTC. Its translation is CASSPQGAIYEQYF.

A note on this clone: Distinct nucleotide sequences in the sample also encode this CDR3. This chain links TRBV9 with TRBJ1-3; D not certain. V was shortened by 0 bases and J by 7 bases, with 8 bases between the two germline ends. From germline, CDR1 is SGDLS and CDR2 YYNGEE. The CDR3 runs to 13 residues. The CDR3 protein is CASSVGGGNTIYF. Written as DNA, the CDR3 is TGTGCCAGCAGCGTAGGGGGAGGGAACACCATATATTTT.